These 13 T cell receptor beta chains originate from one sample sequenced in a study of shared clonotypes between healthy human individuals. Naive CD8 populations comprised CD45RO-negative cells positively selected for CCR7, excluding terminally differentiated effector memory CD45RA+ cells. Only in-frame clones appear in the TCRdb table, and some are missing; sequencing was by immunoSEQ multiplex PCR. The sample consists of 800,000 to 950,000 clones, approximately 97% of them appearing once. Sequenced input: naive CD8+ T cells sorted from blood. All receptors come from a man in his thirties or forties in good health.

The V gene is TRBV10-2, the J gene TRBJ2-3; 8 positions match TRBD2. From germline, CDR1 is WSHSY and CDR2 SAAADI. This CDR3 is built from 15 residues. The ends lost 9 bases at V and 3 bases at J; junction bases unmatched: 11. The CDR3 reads CASGAGGPWTDTQYF. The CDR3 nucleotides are TGCGCCAGTGGGGCGGGAGGCCCTTGGACAGATACGCAGTATTTT.

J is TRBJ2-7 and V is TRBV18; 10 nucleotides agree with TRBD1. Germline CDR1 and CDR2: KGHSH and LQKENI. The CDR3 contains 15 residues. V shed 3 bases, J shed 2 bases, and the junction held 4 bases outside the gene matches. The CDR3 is CASSPRDRGPYEQYF. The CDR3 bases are TGTGCCAGCTCACCCCGGGACAGGGGTCCCTACGAGCAGTACTTC.

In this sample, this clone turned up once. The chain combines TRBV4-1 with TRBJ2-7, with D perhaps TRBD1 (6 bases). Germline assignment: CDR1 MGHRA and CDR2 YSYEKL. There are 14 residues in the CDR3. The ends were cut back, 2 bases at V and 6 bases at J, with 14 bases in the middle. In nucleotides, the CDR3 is TGCGCCAGCAGCCAAACAAAGGGACATCTCGAGCAGTACTTC. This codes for CASSQTKGHLEQYF.

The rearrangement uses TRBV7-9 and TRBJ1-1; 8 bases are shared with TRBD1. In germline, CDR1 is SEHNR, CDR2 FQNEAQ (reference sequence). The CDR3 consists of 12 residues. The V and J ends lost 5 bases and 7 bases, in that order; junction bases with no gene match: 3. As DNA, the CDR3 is TGTGCCAGCAGCCAGACAGGGGATGAAGCTTTCTTT. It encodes CASSQTGDEAFF.

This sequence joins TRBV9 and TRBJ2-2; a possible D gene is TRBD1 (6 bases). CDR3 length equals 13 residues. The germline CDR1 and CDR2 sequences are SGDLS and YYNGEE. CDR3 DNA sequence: TGTGCAAGCGGACAGACGAACACCGGGGAGCTGTTTTTT. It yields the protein CASGQTNTGELFF.

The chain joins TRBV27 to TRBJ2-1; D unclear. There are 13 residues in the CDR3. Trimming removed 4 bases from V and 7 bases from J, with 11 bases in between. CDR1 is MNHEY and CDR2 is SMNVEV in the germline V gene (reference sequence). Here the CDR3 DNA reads TGTGCCAGCAGTTCTCCGGTTTTAAATGAGCAGTTCTTC. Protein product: CASSSPVLNEQFF.

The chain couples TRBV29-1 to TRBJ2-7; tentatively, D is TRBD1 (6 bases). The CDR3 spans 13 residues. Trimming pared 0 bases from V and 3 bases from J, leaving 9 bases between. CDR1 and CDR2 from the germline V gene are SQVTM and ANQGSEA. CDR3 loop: CSVEDGQHYEQYF. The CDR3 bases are TGCAGCGTTGAAGATGGACAGCACTACGAGCAGTACTTC.

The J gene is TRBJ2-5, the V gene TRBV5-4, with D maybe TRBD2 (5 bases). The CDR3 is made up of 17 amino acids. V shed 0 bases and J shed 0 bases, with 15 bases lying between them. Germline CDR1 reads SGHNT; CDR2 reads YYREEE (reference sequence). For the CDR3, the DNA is TGTGCCAGCAGCTTGGGAAAGGGAGCGAAATACCAAGAGACCCAGTACTTC. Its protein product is CASSLGKGAKYQETQYF. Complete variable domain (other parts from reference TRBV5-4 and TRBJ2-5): ETGVTQSPTHLIKTRGQQVTLRCSSQSGHNTVSWYQQALGQGPQFIFQYYREEENGRGNFPPRFSGLQFPNYSSELNVNALELDDSALYLCASSLGKGAKYQETQYFGPGTRLLVL.

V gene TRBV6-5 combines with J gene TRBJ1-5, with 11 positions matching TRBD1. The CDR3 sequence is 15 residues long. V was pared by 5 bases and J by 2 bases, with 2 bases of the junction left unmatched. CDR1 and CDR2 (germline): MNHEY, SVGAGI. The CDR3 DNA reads TGTGCCAGCAGTAGGACAGGGGGCGGCAATCAGCCCCAGCATTTT. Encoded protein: CASSRTGGGNQPQHF.

CDR3 bases: TGTGCCAGCAGCGTAGGGGCCGCGTATGAAGCTTTCTTT. Residues: CASSVGAAYEAFF. The chain recombines TRBV9 with TRBJ1-1; D is undetermined. Trimming left V 0 bases short and J 7 bases short, with 10 bases between. In germline, CDR1 is SGDLS, CDR2 YYNGEE. The CDR3 runs 13 residues.

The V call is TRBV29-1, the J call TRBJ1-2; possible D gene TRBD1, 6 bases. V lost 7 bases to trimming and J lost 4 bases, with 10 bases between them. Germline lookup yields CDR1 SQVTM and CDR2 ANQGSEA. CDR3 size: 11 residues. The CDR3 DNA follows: TGCAGCGCTGGACAGCTCTATGGCTACACCTTC. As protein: CSAGQLYGYTF.

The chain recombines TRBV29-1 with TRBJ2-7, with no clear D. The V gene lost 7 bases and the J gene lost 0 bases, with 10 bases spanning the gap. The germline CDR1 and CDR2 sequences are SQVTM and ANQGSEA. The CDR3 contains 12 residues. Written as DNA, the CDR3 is TGCAGCGGGTTGGCGGACTCCTACGAGCAGTACTTC. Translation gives CSGLADSYEQYF.

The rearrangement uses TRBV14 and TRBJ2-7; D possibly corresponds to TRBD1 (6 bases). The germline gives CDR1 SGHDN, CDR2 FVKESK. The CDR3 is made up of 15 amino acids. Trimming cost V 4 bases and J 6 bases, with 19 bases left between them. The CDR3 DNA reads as TGTGCCAGCAGCCCTTACATCACAGGGCCAGGCGAGCAGTACTTC. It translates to CASSPYITGPGEQYF.